The following is a T cell receptor beta chain sequence with its context. What it binds is not known. The sample comes from a study of OX40 agonist ivuxolimab in advanced cancers. Produced via immunoSEQ multiplex PCR; TCRdb's table is partial and in-frame only. The sample lists tens of thousands of clones, over 70% occurring once. The CDR3 has 14 amino acids. Deletions cut 0 bases from V and 2 bases from J, with 4 bases between. CDR1 is KGHSY, CDR2 FQNENV, per germline. Findings and limits, study-wide: Also showing low normalized T-cell clonal expansion were some of the nonresponders.

Autoimmune disease history or systemic immunosuppression meant exclusion. The origin of this receptor is an adult with an advanced solid tumor such as melanoma, head and neck, liver or kidney cancer. This chain connects TRBV16 to TRBJ1-4; D not certain. Specimen: CD4+ or CD8+ T cells sorted from blood, collected in a trial of the OX40 agonist ivuxolimab. The CDR3 here is CASSQSSTNEKLFF. The CDR3 region has the DNA TGTGCCAGCAGCCAATCCAGCACTAATGAAAAACTGTTTTTT.